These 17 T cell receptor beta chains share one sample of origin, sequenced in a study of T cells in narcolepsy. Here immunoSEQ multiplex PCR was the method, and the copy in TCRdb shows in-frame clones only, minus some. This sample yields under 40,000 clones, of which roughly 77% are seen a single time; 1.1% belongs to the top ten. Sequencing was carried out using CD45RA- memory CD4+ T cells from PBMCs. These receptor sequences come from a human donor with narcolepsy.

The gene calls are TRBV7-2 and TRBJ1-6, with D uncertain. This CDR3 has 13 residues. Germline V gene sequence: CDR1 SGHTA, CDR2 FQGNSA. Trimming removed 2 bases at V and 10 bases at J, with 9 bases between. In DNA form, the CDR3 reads TGTGCCAGCAGCTTAATGGAGGCGTCACCCCTCCACTTT. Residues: CASSLMEASPLHF.

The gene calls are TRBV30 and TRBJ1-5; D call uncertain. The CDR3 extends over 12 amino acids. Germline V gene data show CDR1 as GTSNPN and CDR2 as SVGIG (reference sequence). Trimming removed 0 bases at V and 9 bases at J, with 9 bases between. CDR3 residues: CAWSVGSAPQHF. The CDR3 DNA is TGTGCCTGGAGTGTAGGCTCCGCGCCCCAGCATTTT.

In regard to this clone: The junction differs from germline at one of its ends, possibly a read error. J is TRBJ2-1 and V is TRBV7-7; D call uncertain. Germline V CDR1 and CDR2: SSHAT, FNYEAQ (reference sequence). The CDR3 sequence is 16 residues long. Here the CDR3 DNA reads TGTGCTAGCAGCTTAGTTGGCGTTCACTCCTACAATGAGCAGTTCTTC. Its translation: CASSLVGVHSYNEQFF.

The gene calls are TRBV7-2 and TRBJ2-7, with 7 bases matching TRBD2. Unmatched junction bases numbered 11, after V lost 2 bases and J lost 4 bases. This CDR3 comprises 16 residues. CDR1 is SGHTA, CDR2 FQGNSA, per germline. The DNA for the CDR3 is TGTGCCAGCAGCTTACCCCGAGCTAGCGGTACATACGAGCAGTACTTC. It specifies CASSLPRASGTYEQYF.

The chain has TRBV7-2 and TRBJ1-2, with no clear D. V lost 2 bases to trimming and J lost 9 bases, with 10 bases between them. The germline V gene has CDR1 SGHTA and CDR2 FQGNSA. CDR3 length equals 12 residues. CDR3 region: CASSLLRVSYTF. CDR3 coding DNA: TGTGCCAGCAGCTTATTGAGGGTTAGCTACACCTTC.

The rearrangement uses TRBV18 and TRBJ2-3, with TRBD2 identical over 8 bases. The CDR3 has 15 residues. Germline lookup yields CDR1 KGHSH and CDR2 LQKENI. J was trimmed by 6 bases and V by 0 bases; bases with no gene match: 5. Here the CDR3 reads CASSPPGTSVDTQYF. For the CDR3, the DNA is TGTGCCAGCTCACCACCCGGGACTAGTGTTGATACGCAGTATTTT.

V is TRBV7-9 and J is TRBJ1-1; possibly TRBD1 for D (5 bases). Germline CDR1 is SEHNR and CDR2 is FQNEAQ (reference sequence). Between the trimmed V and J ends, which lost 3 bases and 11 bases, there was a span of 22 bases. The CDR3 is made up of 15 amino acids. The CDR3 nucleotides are TGTGCCAGCAGCTTTGAGAGTGACGGGGGGAGATGGGCTTTCTTT. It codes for CASSFESDGGRWAFF.

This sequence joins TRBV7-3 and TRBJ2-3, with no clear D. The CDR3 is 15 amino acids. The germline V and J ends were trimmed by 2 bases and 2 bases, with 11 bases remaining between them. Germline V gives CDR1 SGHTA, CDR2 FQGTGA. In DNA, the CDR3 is TGTGCCAGCAGCTTATGGTCCGGCTCCACAGATACGCAGTATTTT. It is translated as CASSLWSGSTDTQYF.

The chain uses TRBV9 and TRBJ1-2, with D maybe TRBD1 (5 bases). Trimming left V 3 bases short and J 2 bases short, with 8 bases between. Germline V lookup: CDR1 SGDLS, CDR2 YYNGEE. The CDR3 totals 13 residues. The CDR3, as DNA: TGTGCCAGCAGCGCCGACAGAAACTATGGCTACACCTTC. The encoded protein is CASSADRNYGYTF.

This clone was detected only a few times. CDR3 bases: TGTGCCAGTAGACTAGCGGGAGAGACCCAGTACTTC. Its translation: CASRLAGETQYF. The V and J genes are TRBV19 and TRBJ2-5; 9 bases fit TRBD2. V lost 6 bases and J lost 4; bases outside the gene matches: 0. This CDR3 spans 12 amino acids. Germline loops: CDR1 LNHDA, CDR2 SQIVND (reference sequence).

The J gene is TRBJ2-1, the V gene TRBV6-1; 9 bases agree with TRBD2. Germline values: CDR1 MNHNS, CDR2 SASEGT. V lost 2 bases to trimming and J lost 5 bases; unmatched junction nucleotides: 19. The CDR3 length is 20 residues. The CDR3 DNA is TGTGCCAGCAGTGAACGGAGGGTAGCGGGAGTTCTTAGTTCAGACAATGAGCAGTTCTTC. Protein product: CASSERRVAGVLSSDNEQFF.

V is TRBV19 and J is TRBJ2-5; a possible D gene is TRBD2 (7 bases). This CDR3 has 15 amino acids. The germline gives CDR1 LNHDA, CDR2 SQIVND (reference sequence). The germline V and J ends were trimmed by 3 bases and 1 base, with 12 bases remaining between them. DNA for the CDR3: TGTGCCAGTAGTATGTCCGGGGGGCCCCAAGAGACCCAGTACTTC. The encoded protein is CASSMSGGPQETQYF.

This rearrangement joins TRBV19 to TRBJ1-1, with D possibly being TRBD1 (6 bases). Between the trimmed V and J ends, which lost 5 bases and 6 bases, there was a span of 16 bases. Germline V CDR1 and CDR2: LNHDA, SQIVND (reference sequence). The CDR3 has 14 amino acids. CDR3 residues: CASSGDSGVSEAFF. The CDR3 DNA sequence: TGTGCCAGTAGTGGGGATTCAGGGGTTTCTGAAGCTTTCTTT.

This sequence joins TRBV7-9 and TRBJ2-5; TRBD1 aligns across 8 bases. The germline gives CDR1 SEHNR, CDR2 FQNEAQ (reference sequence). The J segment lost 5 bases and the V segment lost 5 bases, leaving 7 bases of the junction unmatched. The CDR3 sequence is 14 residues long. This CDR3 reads CASSQGQGKETQYF. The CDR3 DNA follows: TGTGCCAGCAGCCAAGGACAGGGAAAGGAGACCCAGTACTTC.

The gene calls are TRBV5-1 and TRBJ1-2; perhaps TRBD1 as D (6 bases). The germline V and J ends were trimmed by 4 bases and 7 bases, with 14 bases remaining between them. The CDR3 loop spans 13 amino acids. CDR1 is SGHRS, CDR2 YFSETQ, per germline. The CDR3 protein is CASSITGSRGYTF. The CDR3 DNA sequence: TGCGCCAGCAGCATAACAGGGTCCCGTGGCTACACCTTC.

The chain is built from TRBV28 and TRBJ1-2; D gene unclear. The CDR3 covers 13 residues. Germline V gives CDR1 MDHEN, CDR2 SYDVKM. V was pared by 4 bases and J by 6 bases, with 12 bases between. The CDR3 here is CASSSDMGHGYTF. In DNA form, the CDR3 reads TGTGCCAGCAGTTCGGATATGGGTCATGGCTACACCTTC.

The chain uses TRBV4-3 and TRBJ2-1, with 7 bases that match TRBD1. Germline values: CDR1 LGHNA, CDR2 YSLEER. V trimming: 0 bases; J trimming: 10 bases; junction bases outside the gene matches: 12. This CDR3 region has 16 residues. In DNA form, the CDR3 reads TGCGCCAGCAGCCAAGATGGAAGAGACAGGGTGGGCGAGCAGTTCTTC. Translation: CASSQDGRDRVGEQFF.